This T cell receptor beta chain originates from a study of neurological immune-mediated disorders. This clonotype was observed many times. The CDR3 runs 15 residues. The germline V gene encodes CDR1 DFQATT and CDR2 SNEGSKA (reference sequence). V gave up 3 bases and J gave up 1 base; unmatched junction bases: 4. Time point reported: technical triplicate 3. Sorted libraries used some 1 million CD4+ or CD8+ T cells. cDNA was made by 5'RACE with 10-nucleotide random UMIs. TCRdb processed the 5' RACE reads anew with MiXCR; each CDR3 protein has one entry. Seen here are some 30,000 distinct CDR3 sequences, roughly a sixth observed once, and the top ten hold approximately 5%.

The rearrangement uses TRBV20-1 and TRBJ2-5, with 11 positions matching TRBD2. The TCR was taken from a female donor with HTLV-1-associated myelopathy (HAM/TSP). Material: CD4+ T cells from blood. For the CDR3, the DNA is TGCAGTGCTAGCCCGGGACTAGCGGTCCAAGAGACCCAGTACTTC. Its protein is CSASPGLAVQETQYF.